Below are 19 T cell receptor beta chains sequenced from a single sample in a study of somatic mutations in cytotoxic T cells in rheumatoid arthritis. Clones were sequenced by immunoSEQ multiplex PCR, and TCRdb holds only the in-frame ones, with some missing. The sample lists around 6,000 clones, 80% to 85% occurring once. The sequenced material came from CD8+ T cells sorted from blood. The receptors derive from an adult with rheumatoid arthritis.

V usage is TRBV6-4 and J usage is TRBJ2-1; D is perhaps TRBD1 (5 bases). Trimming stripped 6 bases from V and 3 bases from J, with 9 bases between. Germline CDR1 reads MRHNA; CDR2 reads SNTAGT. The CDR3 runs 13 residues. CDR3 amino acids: CASSGRDYNEQFF. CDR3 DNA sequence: TGTGCCAGCAGCGGCAGGGACTACAATGAGCAGTTCTTC.

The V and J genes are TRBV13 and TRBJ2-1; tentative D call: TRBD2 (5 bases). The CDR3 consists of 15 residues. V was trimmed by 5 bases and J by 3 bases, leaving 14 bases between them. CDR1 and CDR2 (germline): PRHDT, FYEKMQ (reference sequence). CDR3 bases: TGTGCCAGCAGCCAGGAAGTGGGAGTCTACAATGAGCAGTTCTTC. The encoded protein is CASSQEVGVYNEQFF.

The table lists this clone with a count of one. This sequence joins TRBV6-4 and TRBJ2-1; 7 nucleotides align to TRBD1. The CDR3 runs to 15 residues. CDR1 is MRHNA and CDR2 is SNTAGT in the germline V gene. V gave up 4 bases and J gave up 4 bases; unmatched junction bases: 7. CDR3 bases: TGTGCCAGCAGTGCCCAGGGACAGAGATACAATGAGCAGTTCTTC. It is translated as CASSAQGQRYNEQFF.

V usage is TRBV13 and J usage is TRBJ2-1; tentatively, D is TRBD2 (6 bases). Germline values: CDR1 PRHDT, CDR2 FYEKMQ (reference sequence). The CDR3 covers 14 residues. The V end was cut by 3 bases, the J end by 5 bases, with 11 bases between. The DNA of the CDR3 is TGTGCCAGCAGCTTGGGGGAGGAACACAATGAGCAGTTCTTC. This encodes CASSLGEEHNEQFF.

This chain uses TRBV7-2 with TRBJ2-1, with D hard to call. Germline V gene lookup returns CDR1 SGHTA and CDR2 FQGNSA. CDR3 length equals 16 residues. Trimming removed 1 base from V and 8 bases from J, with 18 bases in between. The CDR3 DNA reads TGTGCCAGCAGCTTAGTGGGTAGTGCAATAGGCGATGAGCAGTTCTTC. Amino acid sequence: CASSLVGSAIGDEQFF. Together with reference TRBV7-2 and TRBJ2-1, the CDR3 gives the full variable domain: GAGVSQSPSNKVTEKGKDVELRCDPISGHTALYWYRQSLGQGLEFLIYFQGNSAPDKSGLPSDRFSAERTGGSVSTLTIQRTQQEDSAVYLCASSLVGSAIGDEQFFGPGTRLTVL.

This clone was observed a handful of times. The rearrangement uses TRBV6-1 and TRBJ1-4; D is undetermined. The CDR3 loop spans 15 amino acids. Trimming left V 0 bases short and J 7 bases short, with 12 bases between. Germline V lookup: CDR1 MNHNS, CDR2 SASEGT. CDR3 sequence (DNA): TGTGCCAGCAGTGAAGCGCTGTTGGCAGCTGAAAAACTGTTTTTT. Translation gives CASSEALLAAEKLFF.

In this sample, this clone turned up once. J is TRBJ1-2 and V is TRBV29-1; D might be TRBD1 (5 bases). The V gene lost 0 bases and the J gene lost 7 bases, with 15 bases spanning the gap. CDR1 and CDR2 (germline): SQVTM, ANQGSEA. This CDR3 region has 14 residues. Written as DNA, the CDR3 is TGCAGCGTTGAAGATCTGCGCGACGGGGCTGGCTACACCTTC. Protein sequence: CSVEDLRDGAGYTF. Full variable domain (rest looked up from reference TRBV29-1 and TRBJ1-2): SAVISQKPSRDICQRGTSLTIQCQVDSQVTMMFWYRQQPGQSLTLIATANQGSEATYESGFVIDKFPISRPNLTFSTLTVSNMSPEDSSIYLCSVEDLRDGAGYTFGSGTRLTVV.

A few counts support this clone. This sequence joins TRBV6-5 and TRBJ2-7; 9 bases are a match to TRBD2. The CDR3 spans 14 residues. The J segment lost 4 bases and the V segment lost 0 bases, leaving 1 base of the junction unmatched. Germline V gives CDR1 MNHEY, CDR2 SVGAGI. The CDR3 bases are TGTGCCAGCAGTTACTCTAGCGGGAGTTACGAGCAGTACTTC. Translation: CASSYSSGSYEQYF.

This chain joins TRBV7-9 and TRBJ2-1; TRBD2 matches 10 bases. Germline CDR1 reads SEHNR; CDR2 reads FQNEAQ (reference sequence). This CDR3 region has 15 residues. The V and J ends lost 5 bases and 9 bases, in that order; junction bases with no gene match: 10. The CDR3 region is CASSPHLAGEVEQFF. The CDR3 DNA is TGTGCCAGCAGCCCTCATCTAGCGGGAGAGGTTGAGCAGTTCTTC.

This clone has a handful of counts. The CDR3 nucleotides are TGTGCCAGTACAGGGTACTCCTACGAGCAGTACTTC. It is translated as CASTGYSYEQYF. The V call is TRBV19, the J call TRBJ2-7; a possible D gene is TRBD1 (5 bases). Trimming pared 7 bases from V and 0 bases from J, leaving 7 bases between. CDR3 size: 12 residues. The germline V gene has CDR1 LNHDA and CDR2 SQIVND (reference sequence).

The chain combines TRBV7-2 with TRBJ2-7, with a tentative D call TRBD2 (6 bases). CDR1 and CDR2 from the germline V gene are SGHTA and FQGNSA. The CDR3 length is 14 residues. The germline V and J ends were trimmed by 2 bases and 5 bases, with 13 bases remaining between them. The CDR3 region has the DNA TGTGCCAGCAGCTTACATCGGGGGACTGACGAGCAGTACTTC. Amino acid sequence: CASSLHRGTDEQYF.

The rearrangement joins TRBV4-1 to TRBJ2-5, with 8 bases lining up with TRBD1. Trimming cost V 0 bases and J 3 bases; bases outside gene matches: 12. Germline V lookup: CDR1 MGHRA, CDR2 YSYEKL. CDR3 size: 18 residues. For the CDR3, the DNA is TGCGCCAGCAGCCAAGACCCCGGCGCGGTGGACAGGGAAGAGACCCAGTACTTC. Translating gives CASSQDPGAVDREETQYF.

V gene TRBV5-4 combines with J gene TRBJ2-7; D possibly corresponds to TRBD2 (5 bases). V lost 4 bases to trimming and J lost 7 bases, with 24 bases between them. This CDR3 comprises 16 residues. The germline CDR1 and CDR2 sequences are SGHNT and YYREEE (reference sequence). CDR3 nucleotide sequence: TGTGCCAGCAGCCCTGGAGGTTCCTTAAATCCTTTTGAGCAGTACTTC. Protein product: CASSPGGSLNPFEQYF.

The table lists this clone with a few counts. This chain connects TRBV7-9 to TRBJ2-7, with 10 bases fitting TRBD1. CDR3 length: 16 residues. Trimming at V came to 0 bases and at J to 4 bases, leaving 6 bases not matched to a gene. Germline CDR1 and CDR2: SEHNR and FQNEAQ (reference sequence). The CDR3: CASSLAGTGVHYEQYF. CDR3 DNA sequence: TGTGCCAGCAGCTTAGCAGGGACAGGGGTCCATTACGAGCAGTACTTC.

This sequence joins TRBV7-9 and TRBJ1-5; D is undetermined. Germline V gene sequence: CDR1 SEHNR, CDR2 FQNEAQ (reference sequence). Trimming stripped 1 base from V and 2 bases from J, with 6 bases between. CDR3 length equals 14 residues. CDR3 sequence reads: CASSLVEGNQPQHF. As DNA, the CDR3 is TGTGCCAGCAGCTTAGTTGAGGGCAATCAGCCCCAGCATTTT.

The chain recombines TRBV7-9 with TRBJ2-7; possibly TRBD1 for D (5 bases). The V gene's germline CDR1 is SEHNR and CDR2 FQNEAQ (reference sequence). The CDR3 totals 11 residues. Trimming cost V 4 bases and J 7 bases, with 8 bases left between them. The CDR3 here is CASSWAGEQYF. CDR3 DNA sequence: TGTGCCAGCAGCTGGGCAGGGGAGCAGTACTTC.

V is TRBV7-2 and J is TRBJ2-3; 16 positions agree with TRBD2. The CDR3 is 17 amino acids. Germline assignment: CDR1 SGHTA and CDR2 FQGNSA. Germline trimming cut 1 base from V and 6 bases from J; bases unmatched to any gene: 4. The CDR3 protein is CASSLEGLAGGSDTQYF. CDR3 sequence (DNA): TGTGCCAGCAGCTTAGAGGGACTAGCGGGAGGGTCGGATACGCAGTATTTT.

The CDR3 loop reads CASMGGESAGELFF. The CDR3 nucleotides read TGTGCCAGTATGGGGGGGGAGTCGGCCGGGGAGCTGTTTTTT. This chain uses TRBV19 with TRBJ2-2; 7 nucleotides line up with TRBD2. V shed 7 bases, J shed 6 bases, and the junction held 8 bases outside the gene matches. Germline CDR1 is LNHDA and CDR2 is SQIVND (reference sequence). The CDR3 runs 14 residues.

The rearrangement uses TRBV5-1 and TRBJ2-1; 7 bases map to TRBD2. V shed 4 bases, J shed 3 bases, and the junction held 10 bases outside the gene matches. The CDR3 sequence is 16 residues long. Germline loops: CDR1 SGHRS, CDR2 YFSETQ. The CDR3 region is CASSGDGLADYNEQFF. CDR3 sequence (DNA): TGCGCCAGCAGCGGCGATGGTCTAGCGGACTACAATGAGCAGTTCTTC.